The subject of this entry is one TCR beta chain. Its specificity is unknown. Profiled with immunoSEQ multiplex PCR; TCRdb holds only in-frame clones, not every one. The repertoire holds some 290,000 clones, with around 90% as singletons. CDR1 is MNHEY and CDR2 is SVGAGI in the germline V gene. The CDR3 contains 13 residues. Trimming left V 3 bases short and J 3 bases short, with 8 bases between. This entry belongs to a study of cytomegalovirus exposure and HLA in healthy donors. Study conclusions and caveats: A later analysis found first-cohort TCR clusters tended to co-occur in the 120 validation repertoires.

The genes are TRBV6-5 and TRBJ1-1; D unclear. This TCR was sampled from a man aged 25-40 years in good health and CMV-seronegative. Sequencing was performed on PBMCs. The CDR3 here is CASSYVSHTEAFF. In DNA form, the CDR3 reads TGTGCCAGCAGTTATGTCTCCCACACTGAAGCTTTCTTT.